A single sample gave rise to the 8 T cell receptor beta chains below, sequenced in a study of T cells in Graves' hyperthyroidism and ophthalmopathy. Authors of the study amplified TCR beta CDR3 regions from RNA transcripts. The HTBI set primed first-round TCR CDR3 RT-PCR. TCRdb reprocessed the multiplex PCR reads via MiXCR and lists one record per CDR3 protein. The sample consists of approximately 620,000 distinct CDR3 sequences, about 14% of them appearing once. Specimen: blood. The receptor set was obtained from a woman in her thirties with Graves' hyperthyroidism that later progressed to Graves' ophthalmopathy.

Ten or more counts support this clonotype. This chain uses TRBV7-2 with TRBJ2-7; D is unresolved. The CDR3 is 14 residues long. Deletions cut 5 bases from V and 6 bases from J, with 17 bases between. Per germline, CDR1 SGHTA and CDR2 FQGNSA. This CDR3 reads CASSRYPLSFEQYF. Here the CDR3 DNA reads TGTGCCAGCAGCCGATACCCCCTATCGTTCGAGCAGTACTTC. Complete variable domain (other parts from reference TRBV7-2 and TRBJ2-7): GAGVSQSPSNKVTEKGKDVELRCDPISGHTALYWYRQSLGQGLEFLIYFQGNSAPDKSGLPSDRFSAERTGGSVSTLTIQRTQQEDSAVYLCASSRYPLSFEQYFGPGTRLTVT.

This clonotype was counted many times. V and J are TRBV9 and TRBJ2-5; possibly TRBD2 for D (6 bases). The CDR3 has 15 residues. V shed 0 bases and J shed 5 bases, with 14 bases lying between them. Germline CDR1 is SGDLS and CDR2 is YYNGEE. Here the CDR3 reads CASSVAGSGQETQYF. For the CDR3, the DNA is TGTGCCAGCAGCGTAGCTGGAAGCGGGCAGGAGACCCAGTACTTC.

This clonotype was seen many times. Written as DNA, the CDR3 is TGTGCCAGCAGTTACTCTCACCGGAGCGGGCAATCCTACGAGCAGTACTTC. Translation gives CASSYSHRSGQSYEQYF. The chain employs TRBV6-2 or TRBV6-3 and TRBJ2-7; possibly TRBD2 for D (6 bases). The length of the CDR3 is 17 residues. Deletions cut 0 bases from V and 1 base from J, with 16 bases between. CDR1 MNHEY and CDR2 SVGEGT come from the germline V gene.

This clonotype showed up just a few times. The chain uses TRBV29-1 and TRBJ1-1; perhaps TRBD1 as D (5 bases). V gave up 0 bases and J gave up 4 bases, with 12 bases separating them. The V gene's germline CDR1 is SQVTM and CDR2 ANQGSEA. This CDR3 spans 14 amino acids. CDR3 protein: CSVEDSWGSTEAFF. The CDR3 region has the DNA TGCAGCGTTGAAGACAGCTGGGGGTCCACTGAAGCTTTCTTT.

This clonotype was found many times. The chain is built from TRBV12-3 or TRBV12-4 and TRBJ2-7; 12 bases fit TRBD2. V lost 6 bases to trimming and J lost 2 bases; unmatched junction nucleotides: 2. The CDR3 sequence is 14 residues long. This chain's CDR3 is CASRTSGGTYEQYF. The CDR3 DNA reads TGTGCCAGCAGGACTAGCGGGGGAACCTACGAGCAGTACTTC.

In DNA, the CDR3 is TGTGCCATCTCGGGACAGGGTAACACCGGGGAGCTGTTTTTT. This encodes CAISGQGNTGELFF. The rearrangement uses TRBV10-3 and TRBJ2-2, with 9 bases lining up with TRBD1. This CDR3 is built from 14 residues. After removal of 8 bases from V and 2 bases from J, the junction contained 3 bases not matched to a gene. CDR1 and CDR2 (germline): ENHRY, SYGVKD.

This clonotype has only a few counts. The gene calls are TRBV5-1 and TRBJ1-2; the match to TRBD1 covers 7 bases. CDR1 and CDR2 from the germline V gene are SGHRS and YFSETQ. CDR3 length: 15 residues. J was trimmed by 3 bases and V by 0 bases; bases with no gene match: 5. In DNA form, the CDR3 reads TGCGCCAGCAGCTTGGTTAGAGGGGGCGACTATGGCTACACCTTC. Its translation: CASSLVRGGDYGYTF. Together with reference TRBV5-1 and TRBJ1-2, the CDR3 gives the full variable domain: KAGVTQTPRYLIKTRGQQVTLSCSPISGHRSVSWYQQTPGQGLQFLFEYFSETQRNKGNFPGRFSGRQFSNSRSEMNVSTLELGDSALYLCASSLVRGGDYGYTFGSGTRLTVV.

This clonotype was counted only a few times. The V gene is TRBV28, the J gene TRBJ2-1; D is unresolved. The CDR3 totals 12 residues. Germline V lookup: CDR1 MDHEN, CDR2 SYDVKM. The V gene lost 6 bases and the J gene lost 4 bases, with 7 bases spanning the gap. CDR3 sequence (DNA): TGTGCCAGCAGGGCGCAATACAATGAGCAGTTCTTC. This encodes CASRAQYNEQFF.